This T cell receptor (beta chain) appears in the sequencing data of a study of blood T cell repertoires in COVID-19. For the study at large: Sites across the United States, Italy and Spain contributed samples from acute and convalescent COVID-19. The cDNA or gDNA used as material had been derived from T cells, B-cell-depleted T cells, or PBMCs.

The germline CDR1 and CDR2 sequences are MNHNY and SVGAGI (reference sequence). J was trimmed by 10 bases and V by 11 bases; bases with no gene match: 16. The CDR3 runs to 14 residues. In the authors' methods: Scientists estimated how many nucleated cells there were by amplifying reference gene primers. Profiling relied on immunoSEQ multiplex PCR, and the TCRdb table lists in-frame clones only, not all of them. That table gives V, J and clone size, and the DNA gave D and trimming. This sample has about 230,000 clones; approximately 82% occur once, and the top ten carry 4.5% to 7%. Sequencing used peripheral blood. The chain joins TRBV6-6 to TRBJ2-1; 8 nucleotides match TRBD2. This TCR was recovered from a man older than 75 with acute or convalescent COVID-19. For the CDR3, the DNA is TGTGCCCGACACTGGACTAGCAGGTACCTAGAGCAGTTCTTC. Its protein is CARHWTSRYLEQFF.